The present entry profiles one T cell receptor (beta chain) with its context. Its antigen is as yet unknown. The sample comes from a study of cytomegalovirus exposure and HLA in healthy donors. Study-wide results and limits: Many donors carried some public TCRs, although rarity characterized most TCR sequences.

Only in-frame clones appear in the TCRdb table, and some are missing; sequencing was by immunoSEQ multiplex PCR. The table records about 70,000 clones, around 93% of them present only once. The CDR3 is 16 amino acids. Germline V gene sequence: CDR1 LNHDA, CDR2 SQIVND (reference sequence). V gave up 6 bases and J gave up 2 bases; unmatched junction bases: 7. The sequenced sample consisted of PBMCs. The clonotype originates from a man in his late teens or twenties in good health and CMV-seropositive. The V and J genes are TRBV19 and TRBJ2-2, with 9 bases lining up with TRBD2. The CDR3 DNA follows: TGTGCCAGTAGCCACCCTAGCGGGATAAACACCGGGGAGCTGTTTTTT. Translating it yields CASSHPSGINTGELFF.